This is a list of T cell receptor beta chains from one sample in a study of beta chain features in type 1 diabetes. Assay used: immunoSEQ multiplex PCR; TCRdb lists only in-frame clones, some missing. The table includes under 800,000 clones, around a sixth detected once. Material: naive CD4+ T cells from blood. These receptors all come from a man between 18 and 35 years old in good health. The CDR3 runs from the conserved cysteine through the conserved F or W. A D gene is named only where the DNA matches it firmly. The size of a clone is reported for some rows only, either as once, few or many, or as a class for expanded clones.

D gene,clone size,V gene,J gene,CDR3 protein,CDR3 DNA
NA,few,TRBV4-1,TRBJ1-1,CASSLSPGWSTEAFF,TGCGCCAGCAGCCTGTCGCCAGGTTGGAGCACTGAAGCTTTCTTT
NA,NA,TRBV21-1,TRBJ2-7,CASSKTARVRWEQYF,TGTGCCAGCAGCAAAACGGCGAGGGTTCGGTGGGAGCAGTACTTC
NA,NA,TRBV28,TRBJ2-5,CASSLWARGRETQYF,TGTGCCAGCAGCCTATGGGCCAGGGGTAGAGAGACCCAGTACTTC
TRBD1,NA,TRBV28,TRBJ1-5,CASRPGTGGNQPQHF,TGTGCCAGCCGCCCGGGGACAGGGGGCAATCAGCCCCAGCATTTT
NA,once,TRBV9,TRBJ1-2,CASSFDSSNYGYTF,TGTGCCAGCAGCTTCGACAGCTCTAACTATGGCTACACCTTC
NA,NA,TRBV18,TRBJ2-6,CASSSLLSNSGANVLTF,TGTGCCAGCTCATCACTCTTGTCCAACTCTGGGGCCAACGTCCTGACTTTC
NA,NA,TRBV6-7,TRBJ2-7,CASSFYTRLARSYEQYF,TGTGCCAGCAGTTTCTACACCCGGCTAGCGCGCTCCTACGAGCAGTACTTC
NA,NA,TRBV7-2,TRBJ2-7,CASSTQGGFYEQYF,TGTGCCAGCAGCACCCAGGGGGGGTTTTACGAGCAGTACTTC
TRBD2,NA,TRBV4-2,TRBJ2-5,CASSLAGLQETQYF,TGTGCCAGCAGTCTAGCGGGCCTACAAGAGACCCAGTACTTC
TRBD1,NA,TRBV5-1,TRBJ2-7,CASSLQPGTGGEQYF,TGCGCCAGCAGCTTACAGCCTGGGACAGGGGGAGAGCAGTACTTC
TRBD2,NA,TRBV27,TRBJ2-5,CASSLSWTSGETQYF,TGTGCCAGCAGTTTATCATGGACTAGCGGAGAGACCCAGTACTTC
TRBD2,few,TRBV15,TRBJ2-3,CATSRMTSGTDTQYF,TGTGCCACCAGCAGGATGACTAGCGGCACAGATACGCAGTATTTT
NA,few,TRBV7-3,TRBJ1-2,CASFHGTIIGPCGYTF,TGTGCCAGCTTCCACGGGACAATTATTGGCCCGTGTGGCTACACCTTC
NA,NA,TRBV9,TRBJ1-2,CASSVAGGVGGYTF,TGTGCCAGCAGCGTGGCTGGGGGCGTCGGTGGCTACACCTTC
NA,NA,TRBV7-9,TRBJ2-7,CASSPDLVGEQYF,TGTGCCAGCAGCCCGGACCTGGTCGGGGAGCAGTACTTC
NA,few,TRBV4-1,TRBJ1-5,CASGRPSDQPQHF,TGCGCCAGCGGGAGGCCTAGCGATCAGCCCCAGCATTTT
TRBD1,few,TRBV2,TRBJ1-1,CASSDSTGDRSTEAFF,TGTGCCAGCAGTGATAGTACAGGGGATCGGAGCACTGAAGCTTTCTTT
NA,few,TRBV29-1,TRBJ1-2,CSVLGSPYGYTF,TGCAGCGTTCTGGGGAGCCCCTATGGCTACACCTTC